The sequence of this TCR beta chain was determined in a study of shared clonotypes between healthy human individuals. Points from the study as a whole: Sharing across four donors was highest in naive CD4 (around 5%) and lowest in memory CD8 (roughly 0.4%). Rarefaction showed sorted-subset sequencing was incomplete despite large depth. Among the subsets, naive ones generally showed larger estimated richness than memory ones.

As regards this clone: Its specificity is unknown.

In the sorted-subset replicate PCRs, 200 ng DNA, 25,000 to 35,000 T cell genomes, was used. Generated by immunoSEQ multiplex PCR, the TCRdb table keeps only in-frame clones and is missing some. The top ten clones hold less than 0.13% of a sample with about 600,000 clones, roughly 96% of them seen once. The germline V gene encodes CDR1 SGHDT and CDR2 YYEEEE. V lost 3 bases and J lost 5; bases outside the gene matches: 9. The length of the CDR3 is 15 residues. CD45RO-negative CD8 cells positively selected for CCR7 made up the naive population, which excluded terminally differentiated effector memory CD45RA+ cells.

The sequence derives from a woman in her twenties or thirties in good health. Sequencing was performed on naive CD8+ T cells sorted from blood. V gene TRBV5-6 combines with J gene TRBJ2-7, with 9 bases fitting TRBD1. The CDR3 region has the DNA TGTGCCAGCAGCTCATCCGGGACAGGGAACCACGAGCAGTACTTC. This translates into CASSSSGTGNHEQYF.